The 31 T cell receptor beta chains reported below all come from one sample, sequenced in a study of T cells in Graves' hyperthyroidism and ophthalmopathy. Researchers took RNA transcripts and amplified the TCR beta CDR3 regions from them. In the first-round RT-PCR of the TCR CDR3, the HTBI primer set was used. TCRdb redid the calling of the multiplex PCR reads with MiXCR, one entry per CDR3 protein. The table lists 300,000 to 400,000 distinct CDR3 sequences, over 20% of them singletons. The sample taken for sequencing was blood. The receptors stem from a woman aged 50 to 60 with Graves' hyperthyroidism.

Remarks on this clonotype: At one end the junction does not follow the germline gene, possibly because of a read error. V and J are TRBV5-1 and TRBJ1-2, with TRBD1 identical over 9 bases. Per germline, CDR1 SGHRS and CDR2 YFSETQ. This CDR3 contains 16 residues. As DNA, the CDR3 is TGTGCCAGCAGCTGGGGGACCGGGACAGGGAAGCGTGGCTACACCTTC. Translated: CASSWGTGTGKRGYTF.

V gene TRBV4-2 combines with J gene TRBJ1-3; D remains ambiguous. The V end was cut by 1 base, the J end by 6 bases, with 4 bases between. Germline V CDR1 and CDR2: LGHNA, YNFKEQ. The CDR3 has 12 residues. CDR3 sequence (DNA): TGTGCCAGCAGCCAAGTGGAAAACACCATATATTTT. This gives the protein CASSQVENTIYF.

This clonotype was observed a few times. J is TRBJ2-3 and V is TRBV20-1; no firm D call. The CDR3 is 11 amino acids. V was trimmed by 3 bases and J by 7 bases, leaving 8 bases between them. Germline CDR1 is DFQATT and CDR2 is SNEGSKA (reference sequence). This chain's CDR3 is CSASLRNTQYF. As DNA, the CDR3 is TGCAGTGCTAGTCTCCGTAATACGCAGTATTTT.

In this sample, this clonotype turned up a few times. V is TRBV14 and J is TRBJ2-3; D tentatively fits TRBD1 or TRBD2 (5 bases each). Germline V gene sequence: CDR1 SGHDN, CDR2 FVKESK. This CDR3 has 18 residues. Trimming stripped 5 bases from V and 2 bases from J, with 23 bases between. The DNA of the CDR3 is TGTGCCAGCAGCTCCTTATTCTACCGGGACCAGTACACAGATACGCAGTATTTT. This codes for CASSSLFYRDQYTDTQYF. Variable domain in full (rest from reference TRBV14 and TRBJ2-3): EAGVTQFPSHSVIEKGQTVTLRCDPISGHDNLYWYRRVMGKEIKFLLHFVKESKQDESGMPNNRFLAERTGGTYSTLKVQPAELEDSGVYFCASSSLFYRDQYTDTQYFGPGTRLTVL.

This clonotype was detected ten times or more. The chain recombines TRBV5-8 with TRBJ2-2, with 8 bases lining up with TRBD2. The germline gives CDR1 SGHTS, CDR2 YDEGEE. There are 15 residues in the CDR3. Trimming cost V 0 bases and J 4 bases; bases outside gene matches: 2. CDR3 protein: CASSLGLATTGELFF. The CDR3 nucleotides read TGTGCCAGCAGCTTGGGACTAGCGACCACCGGGGAGCTGTTTTTT.

This clonotype turned up a few times. The gene calls are TRBV6-1 and TRBJ2-1, with D possibly TRBD2 on 6 matching bases. The CDR3 covers 17 residues. Germline V CDR1 and CDR2: MNHNS, SASEGT. Trimming pared 2 bases from V and 8 bases from J, leaving 22 bases between. CDR3 protein: CASSELLGTGGGYEQFF. DNA of the CDR3: TGTGCCAGCAGTGAACTACTCGGGACTGGCGGTGGCTATGAGCAGTTCTTC.

This clonotype showed up many times. V gene TRBV5-1 combines with J gene TRBJ2-5, with TRBD2 identical over 8 bases. The CDR3 has 15 amino acids. The germline gives CDR1 SGHRS, CDR2 YFSETQ. The J segment lost 1 base and the V segment lost 3 bases, leaving 5 bases of the junction unmatched. CDR3 sequence reads: CASSYSGAPQETQYF. CDR3 bases: TGCGCCAGCAGCTATAGCGGGGCACCCCAAGAGACCCAGTACTTC. Combining the CDR3 with reference TRBV5-1 and TRBJ2-5 gives the whole variable domain KAGVTQTPRYLIKTRGQQVTLSCSPISGHRSVSWYQQTPGQGLQFLFEYFSETQRNKGNFPGRFSGRQFSNSRSEMNVSTLELGDSALYLCASSYSGAPQETQYFGPGTRLLVL.

This clonotype was observed many times. The chain recombines TRBV3-1 with TRBJ1-2; D not certain. Germline values: CDR1 LGHDT, CDR2 YNNKEL (reference sequence). Trimming stripped 0 bases from V and 4 bases from J, with 6 bases between. The CDR3 is 13 amino acids. Written as DNA, the CDR3 is TGTGCCAGCAGCCAAGAAATATCCTATGGCTACACCTTC. Encoded protein: CASSQEISYGYTF.

This clonotype was recorded at least ten times. The chain joins TRBV11-3 to TRBJ2-2; 11 bases agree with TRBD2. Germline CDR1 SGHNT, CDR2 YENEEA. The CDR3 spans 19 residues. Unmatched junction bases numbered 8, after V lost 1 base and J lost 1 base. The CDR3 DNA sequence: TGTGCCAGCAGCTTAGTGGACAGACTAGCGGGGTGGAACACCGGGGAGCTGTTTTTT. It is translated as CASSLVDRLAGWNTGELFF.

This clonotype appeared many times. The chain couples TRBV7-3 to TRBJ1-1; possible D gene TRBD1, 6 bases. From germline, CDR1 is SGHTA and CDR2 FQGTGA. The CDR3 has 14 residues. V was cut by 5 bases and J by 7 bases, with 17 bases left in between. The chain's CDR3 is CASSPRTGSNEAFF. The CDR3 DNA follows: TGTGCCAGCAGCCCAAGAACAGGGTCGAATGAAGCTTTCTTT. The variable domain in full, completed from reference TRBV7-3 and TRBJ1-1, reads GAGVSQTPSNKVTEKGKYVELRCDPISGHTALYWYRQSLGQGPEFLIYFQGTGAADDSGLPNDRFFAVRPEGSVSTLKIQRTERGDSAVYLCASSPRTGSNEAFFGQGTRLTVV.

This clonotype showed up many times. This CDR3 reads CASSFHRDSYGYTF. In DNA, the CDR3 is TGTGCCAGCAGTTTCCACCGGGACAGCTATGGCTACACCTTC. This sequence joins TRBV28 and TRBJ1-2; 7 bases agree with TRBD1. Germline CDR1 reads MDHEN; CDR2 reads SYDVKM. The CDR3 runs 14 residues. V lost 3 bases and J lost 4; bases outside the gene matches: 5.

CDR3 DNA sequence: TGTGCCAGCAGCCTCGGACAGGGGAGTCAAGCTTTCTTT. This sequence encodes CASSLGQGSQAFF. V is TRBV7-9 and J is TRBJ1-1; 9 bases match TRBD1. Germline V gene sequence: CDR1 SEHNR, CDR2 FQNEAQ (reference sequence). This CDR3 spans 13 amino acids. Unmatched junction bases numbered 7, after V lost 5 bases and J lost 9 bases.

The chain has TRBV30 and TRBJ1-1, with D uncertain. Trimming took 2 bases from V and 2 from J, leaving 6 bases between them. CDR1 and CDR2 (germline): GTSNPN, SVGIG (reference sequence). The CDR3 is 12 amino acids. Written as DNA, the CDR3 is TGTGCCTGGAGTTATTTTAACACTGAAGCTTTCTTT. Its protein product is CAWSYFNTEAFF.

This sequence joins TRBV2 and TRBJ1-6; the D is unclear. Germline V gene sequence: CDR1 SNHLY, CDR2 FYNNEI. This CDR3 has 13 amino acids. The V gene lost 6 bases and the J gene lost 8 bases, with 11 bases spanning the gap. CDR3 region: CASSAWTDSPLHF. The CDR3 region has the DNA TGTGCCAGCAGCGCTTGGACGGATTCACCCCTCCACTTT.

This clonotype was seen at least ten times. J is TRBJ2-3 and V is TRBV5-5; tentatively, D is TRBD1 (6 bases). Germline V lookup: CDR1 SGHKS, CDR2 YYEKEE (reference sequence). V gave up 4 bases and J gave up 6 bases, with 18 bases separating them. CDR3 length equals 15 residues. The CDR3 loop is CASSHGRRGRDTQYF. CDR3 nucleotide sequence: TGTGCCAGCAGCCACGGCCGCAGGGGTCGGGATACGCAGTATTTT. Looking up the rest from reference TRBV5-5 and TRBJ2-3 gives the full variable domain: DAGVTQSPTHLIKTRGQQVTLRCSPISGHKSVSWYQQVLGQGPQFIFQYYEKEERGRGNFPDRFSARQFPNYSSELNVNALLLGDSALYLCASSHGRRGRDTQYFGPGTRLTVL.

This clonotype was detected ten times or more. V usage is TRBV5-1 and J usage is TRBJ2-1; tentative D call: TRBD2 (5 bases). CDR1 is SGHRS, CDR2 YFSETQ, per germline. This CDR3 is built from 16 residues. The ends were cut back, 0 bases at V and 1 base at J, with 11 bases in the middle. The CDR3 reads CASSLGFGDSYNEQFF. CDR3 bases: TGCGCCAGCAGCTTGGGATTCGGGGATTCCTACAATGAGCAGTTCTTC.

This sequence joins TRBV9 and TRBJ1-2; a weak D match, TRBD1 (6 bases). Germline CDR1 and CDR2: SGDLS and YYNGEE. This CDR3 contains 17 residues. The V end lost 3 bases, the J end lost 4 bases, and 22 bases lay between the germline ends. The CDR3 protein is CASSGAGAIRGGYGYTF. The CDR3 DNA follows: TGTGCCAGCAGCGGAGCGGGAGCTATCAGGGGAGGCTATGGCTACACCTTC.

This clonotype occurred many times. The chain uses TRBV28 and TRBJ1-5, with 9 bases lining up with TRBD1. The CDR3 extends over 16 amino acids. V shed 5 bases, J shed 1 base, and the junction held 6 bases outside the gene matches. CDR1 MDHEN and CDR2 SYDVKM come from the germline V gene. The CDR3 region is CASSPGTGRSNQPQHF. The DNA of the CDR3 is TGTGCCAGCAGTCCAGGGACAGGGAGAAGCAATCAGCCCCAGCATTTT.

This clonotype was recorded a few times. The chain links TRBV5-1 to TRBJ1-2; 8 nucleotides match TRBD1. The CDR3 consists of 12 residues. The germline V gene has CDR1 SGHRS and CDR2 YFSETQ. Germline trimming cut 6 bases from V and 8 bases from J; bases unmatched to any gene: 6. CDR3 residues: CASTGQGAGYTF. The CDR3 DNA reads TGCGCCAGCACCGGACAGGGAGCCGGCTACACCTTC.

This clonotype was counted ten times or more. The V gene is TRBV20-1, the J gene TRBJ2-7, with D possibly TRBD2 on 6 matching bases. V was shortened by 5 bases and J by 4 bases, with 18 bases between the two germline ends. The CDR3 is 14 amino acids. The germline gives CDR1 DFQATT, CDR2 SNEGSKA (reference sequence). CDR3 nucleotides: TGCAGTGCTGAGGACTATAGCCGCCGTTACGAGCAGTACTTC. Protein: CSAEDYSRRYEQYF.

The chain joins TRBV5-1 to TRBJ2-7; 14 positions agree with TRBD2. This CDR3 spans 15 amino acids. V gave up 4 bases and J gave up 7 bases; unmatched junction bases: 7. The V gene's germline CDR1 is SGHRS and CDR2 YFSETQ. The CDR3 DNA follows: TGCGCCAGCAGCGAGGGACTAGCGGGAGTATCTGAGCAGTACTTC. Translating gives CASSEGLAGVSEQYF. Together with reference TRBV5-1 and TRBJ2-7, the CDR3 gives the full variable domain: KAGVTQTPRYLIKTRGQQVTLSCSPISGHRSVSWYQQTPGQGLQFLFEYFSETQRNKGNFPGRFSGRQFSNSRSEMNVSTLELGDSALYLCASSEGLAGVSEQYFGPGTRLTVT.

This rearrangement joins TRBV28 to TRBJ2-5; TRBD2 might be the D (5 bases). The CDR3 length is 16 residues. Germline CDR1 and CDR2: MDHEN and SYDVKM. The V end was cut by 6 bases, the J end by 2 bases, with 19 bases between. DNA of the CDR3: TGTGCCAGCAGACCCAGACGGTTAGGACTTCAAGAGACCCAGTACTTC. Translating it yields CASRPRRLGLQETQYF.

The chain combines TRBV5-1 with TRBJ2-1; 10 positions agree with TRBD2. The CDR3 has 16 residues. Germline CDR1 SGHRS, CDR2 YFSETQ. The trim removed 4 bases at V and 2 bases at J, leaving 6 bases unmatched. CDR3 protein: CASSKLLAGTYNEQFF. The CDR3, as DNA: TGCGCCAGCAGCAAGTTACTAGCGGGAACCTACAATGAGCAGTTCTTC.

Notes on this clonotype: A clone one base away is much larger, so this may be a read error. The chain employs TRBV6-2 or TRBV6-3 and TRBJ2-7; 7 nucleotides line up with TRBD1. The CDR3 spans 16 residues. Losses at the gene ends were 4 bases for V and 9 bases for J; bases not matched to a gene: 18. CDR1 and CDR2 from the germline V gene are MNHEY and SVGEGT. The CDR3 DNA is TGTGCCAGCAGTTCTCAGACAGGGATAAGGAGTAGCGTGCAGTACTTC. This encodes CASSSQTGIRSSVQYF.

This clonotype was detected many times. The CDR3 bases are TGTGCCAGCAGTTCATACCGACGTCCAAGGACATCGAACACCGGGGAGCTGTTTTTT. This codes for CASSSYRRPRTSNTGELFF. The gene calls are TRBV28 and TRBJ2-2; tentatively, D is TRBD1 (5 bases). The CDR3 contains 19 residues. V was trimmed by 4 bases and J by 0 bases, leaving 21 bases between them. The V gene's germline CDR1 is MDHEN and CDR2 SYDVKM.

In its sample, this clonotype was seen many times. The genes are TRBV5-1 and TRBJ1-2; D not resolved. With 4 bases removed from V and 4 bases from J, the gap between germline ends came to 11 bases. This CDR3 is 13 amino acids long. Germline V lookup: CDR1 SGHRS, CDR2 YFSETQ. The CDR3 spells CASSGRTAYGYTF. The CDR3 nucleotides read TGCGCCAGCAGCGGGAGAACGGCCTATGGCTACACCTTC.

This clonotype was found many times. This chain connects TRBV20-1 to TRBJ2-7, with 7 bases fitting TRBD1. The CDR3 is made up of 13 amino acids. CDR1 DFQATT and CDR2 SNEGSKA come from the germline V gene (reference sequence). V was clipped by 2 bases and J by 7 bases; unmatched bases: 8. This chain's CDR3 is CSARRQGFYEQYF. CDR3 nucleotide sequence: TGCAGTGCTAGACGACAGGGATTTTATGAGCAGTACTTC.

This clonotype was observed a few times. This rearrangement joins TRBV10-3 to TRBJ1-5; D may be TRBD1 (6 bases). The CDR3 length is 15 residues. V was pared by 0 bases and J by 5 bases, with 11 bases between. Germline-derived CDR1 and CDR2 are ENHRY and SYGVKD. The DNA of the CDR3 is TGTGCCATCAGTGAGTCGGAGGACAGCGATCAGCCCCAGCATTTT. This translates into CAISESEDSDQPQHF.

This clonotype was seen a single time. This chain connects TRBV20-1 to TRBJ1-1; D gene unclear. The CDR3 covers 15 residues. V lost 1 base and J lost 5, with 17 bases in between. The V gene's germline CDR1 is DFQATT and CDR2 SNEGSKA (reference sequence). This CDR3 is CSARATPERATEAFF. The DNA for the CDR3 is TGCAGTGCTAGAGCCACTCCGGAGAGGGCTACTGAAGCTTTCTTT.

This clonotype was recorded many times. The chain couples TRBV7-4 to TRBJ1-1; D is ambiguous. The CDR3 is 10 amino acids. The V end was cut by 8 bases, the J end by 5 bases, with 6 bases between. Germline CDR1 reads SGHVT; CDR2 reads SQSDAQ. The CDR3 DNA follows: TGTGCCAGCGCGGTGACTGAAGCTTTCTTT. Translating gives CASAVTEAFF.

There are a few counts of this clonotype. One end of the junction fails to match germline, which may point to a read error. The chain has TRBV4-1 and TRBJ1-1; D unclear. The CDR3 contains 14 residues. CDR1 MGHRA and CDR2 YSYEKL come from the germline V gene. CDR3 DNA sequence: TGCGCCAGCAGCCTCCCGGGAGGGAGAACTGAAGCTTACTTT. Amino acid sequence: CASSLPGGRTEAYF.